Below, one T cell receptor (beta chain) is given with its context. TCRdb re-analyzed the 5' RACE reads; it lists each CDR3 protein once, without DNA. The sample data list under 45,000 distinct CDR3 sequences. The sample is drawn from a study of monozygotic twins with inflammatory bowel disease. This TCR was recovered from a human donor with ulcerative colitis or Crohn's disease, or a healthy co-twin of an affected twin (not recorded which). The sequenced material came from blood.

CDR3 amino acids: CASSLRQPNTGELFF. The V gene is TRBV5-1, the J gene TRBJ2-2; TCRdb names TRBD1, which stays unverified in the absence of DNA. Germline loops: CDR1 SGHRS, CDR2 YFSETQ. This CDR3 comprises 15 residues.